This T cell receptor (beta chain) derives from a study of CD4+ T cells in melanoma. The length of the CDR3 is 14 residues. The germline gives CDR1 SGHKS, CDR2 YYEKEE (reference sequence). V shed 4 bases and J 6 bases; nucleotides not matched to a gene: 7. Assay: immunoSEQ multiplex PCR; the TCRdb copy retains only in-frame clones and omits some. The sample lists around 4,800 clones; approximately 64% were seen once. The sequencing input was cells from a culture (not recorded whether cultured in vitro). This receptor was identified in a human donor with melanoma. The V and J genes are TRBV5-5 and TRBJ1-5, with 7 positions matching TRBD1. The DNA of the CDR3 is TGTGCCAGCAGCCCCGACAGGGTCCCTCAGCCCCAGCATTTT. This sequence encodes CASSPDRVPQPQHF.